In this sample, the clone carrying this T cell receptor (beta chain) turned up a few times. This sample is part of a study of identical twins. The CDR3 covers 19 residues. The germline gives CDR1 SGHNT, CDR2 YYREEE (reference sequence). With 1 base clipped from V and 4 bases from J, the junction kept 15 bases outside the gene matches. TCRdb fed the 5' RACE reads into MiXCR, producing one record per CDR3 protein. The table lists some 730,000 distinct CDR3 sequences, about 20% of them singletons, with 10% to 15% in the top ten. These data were likewise used in another study, on T cells expressing NK-cell markers.

The clonotype was recovered from a woman aged 18-29 years in good health. This rearrangement joins TRBV5-4 to TRBJ2-1; 9 bases are shared with TRBD2. Sequencing input: PBMCs. The CDR3 bases are TGTGCCAGCAGCTTGTACGGTAGCGGGAGTACCCCCACTTACAATGAGCAGTTCTTC. Protein product: CASSLYGSGSTPTYNEQFF.